The 24 T cell receptor beta chains listed next were all sequenced from one sample in a study of response to subunit inactivated influenza vaccine. TCRdb reprocessed the RT-PCR reads with MiXCR, giving one entry per CDR3 protein. Of about 520,000 distinct CDR3 sequences listed, 25% are singletons. The specimen was CD4+ T cells sorted from PBMCs, collected roughly 5 days after vaccination. These receptors were obtained from a middle-aged man who received an inactivated influenza vaccine.

About this clonotype: At one end, the junction sequence differs from germline, possibly due to a read error. This chain links TRBV9 with TRBJ1-2; D uncertain. The CDR3 contains 8 residues. Germline CDR1 and CDR2: SGDLS and YYNGEE. CDR3 sequence (DNA): TGTGCCAGCAGCGTAGGGCTCTTC. Translating gives CASSVGLF.

This clonotype came up a few times. This chain uses TRBV29-1 with TRBJ2-3; a weak D match, TRBD2 (5 bases). There are 13 residues in the CDR3. Trimming removed 3 bases at V and 3 bases at J, with 10 bases between. The V gene's germline CDR1 is SQVTM and CDR2 ANQGSEA. The CDR3 region is CSVERVLTDTQYF. Here the CDR3 DNA reads TGCAGCGTTGAGAGGGTATTGACAGATACGCAGTATTTT.

This clonotype was seen repeatedly, ten times or more. This chain uses TRBV20-1 with TRBJ1-2, with TRBD1 matching over 7 bases. Germline lookup yields CDR1 DFQATT and CDR2 SNEGSKA (reference sequence). The V gene end was trimmed by 5 bases and the J gene end by 5 bases; junction bases not matched to a gene: 5. CDR3 length equals 12 residues. The CDR3 sequence: CSAWDSAYGYTF. In nucleotides, the CDR3 is TGCAGTGCTTGGGACAGTGCGTATGGCTACACCTTC.

This clonotype was seen ten or more times. V gene TRBV6-1 combines with J gene TRBJ1-2, with D possibly being TRBD1 (5 bases). V was clipped by 7 bases and J by 4 bases, with 19 bases between them. Germline assignment: CDR1 MNHNS and CDR2 SASEGT. The CDR3 has 15 amino acids. The DNA for the CDR3 is TGTGCCAGCACCCGAACCAGGGACCCTTCCTATGGCTACACCTTC. Protein sequence: CASTRTRDPSYGYTF.

This sequence joins TRBV20-1 and TRBJ1-1; 11 bases are a match to TRBD1. CDR3 length: 16 residues. V lost 0 bases to trimming and J lost 2 bases; unmatched junction nucleotides: 5. CDR1 is DFQATT, CDR2 SNEGSKA, per germline (reference sequence). The CDR3 region is CSAREWDRGINTEAFF. The CDR3 DNA follows: TGCAGTGCTAGAGAATGGGACAGGGGGATTAACACTGAAGCTTTCTTT.

This clonotype was seen only once. This sequence joins TRBV6-1 and TRBJ2-7, with D perhaps matching TRBD2 (6 bases). Per germline, CDR1 MNHNS and CDR2 SASEGT. This CDR3 spans 16 amino acids. V lost 5 bases and J 4 bases, leaving 21 bases between the germline ends. This CDR3 is CASSTAGGQRVYEQYF. CDR3 DNA sequence: TGTGCCAGCAGTACCGCCGGAGGCCAGCGGGTTTACGAGCAGTACTTC.

The V and J genes are TRBV11-2 and TRBJ1-2, with D perhaps TRBD1 (5 bases). The V gene's germline CDR1 is SGHAT and CDR2 FQNNGV. The V end lost 0 bases, the J end lost 3 bases, and 11 bases lay between the germline ends. The CDR3 sequence is 15 residues long. Here the CDR3 DNA reads TGTGCCAGCAGCTTAGATCTGGCAGGGCACTATGGCTACACCTTC. Amino acid sequence: CASSLDLAGHYGYTF.

This chain joins TRBV24-1 and TRBJ2-4; D may be TRBD2 (6 bases). Trimming took off 3 bases at V and 9 bases at J, with 14 bases between the two ends. This CDR3 is built from 14 residues. The germline gives CDR1 KGHDR, CDR2 SFDVKD. CDR3 sequence: CATSDAVEGGIQYF. The DNA for the CDR3 is TGTGCCACCAGTGATGCCGTGGAGGGTGGCATTCAGTACTTC.

This clonotype has more than one count but fewer than ten. The CDR3 protein is CATSRGPGSYNEQFF. In DNA, the CDR3 is TGTGCCACCAGCAGAGGTCCCGGCTCCTACAATGAGCAGTTCTTC. This sequence joins TRBV15 and TRBJ2-1; D unclear. This CDR3 spans 15 amino acids. CDR1 and CDR2 (germline): LNHNV, YYDKDF (reference sequence). Trimming removed 1 base at V and 0 bases at J, with 7 bases between.

This clonotype was observed a handful of times. The V gene is TRBV28, the J gene TRBJ2-5; tentative D call: TRBD2 (6 bases). The CDR3 is 11 residues long. Trimming removed 8 bases from V and 5 bases from J, with 9 bases in between. Germline CDR1 is MDHEN and CDR2 is SYDVKM. The CDR3 sequence: CASLRGETQYF. CDR3 sequence (DNA): TGTGCCAGCCTCCGGGGGGAGACCCAGTACTTC.

V and J are TRBV4-1 and TRBJ2-5; D is perhaps TRBD1 or TRBD2 (6 bases each). CDR3 length equals 15 residues. The germline CDR1 and CDR2 sequences are MGHRA and YSYEKL. V was cut by 5 bases and J by 3 bases, with 16 bases left in between. This chain's CDR3 is CASSKGGSPKETQYF. DNA of the CDR3: TGCGCCAGCAGCAAGGGGGGTTCCCCGAAAGAGACCCAGTACTTC.

This chain connects TRBV5-1 to TRBJ2-7; D call uncertain. Germline lookup yields CDR1 SGHRS and CDR2 YFSETQ. With 1 base removed from V and 4 bases from J, the gap between germline ends came to 15 bases. CDR3 size: 15 residues. Here the CDR3 reads CASSLSDPREYEQYF. CDR3 sequence (DNA): TGCGCCAGCAGCTTGTCAGACCCCAGAGAATACGAGCAGTACTTC.

This clonotype was picked up a small number of times. V gene TRBV12-3 or TRBV12-4 combines with J gene TRBJ2-4, with D tentatively TRBD1 (6 bases). The CDR3 has 14 residues. V lost 5 bases and J lost 7, with 15 bases in between. This chain's CDR3 is CASSTGTMINIQYF. DNA for the CDR3: TGTGCCAGCAGTACCGGGACAATGATCAACATTCAGTACTTC.

This clonotype was counted only a few times. This sequence joins TRBV5-1 and TRBJ2-3, with TRBD1 identical over 8 bases. CDR1 SGHRS and CDR2 YFSETQ come from the germline V gene. The V and J ends lost 0 bases and 6 bases, in that order; junction bases with no gene match: 15. There are 18 residues in the CDR3. The CDR3 sequence: CASSLVSSGGKRGDTQYF. CDR3 sequence (DNA): TGCGCCAGCAGCTTGGTCTCGTCAGGGGGCAAGAGGGGGGATACGCAGTATTTT. Full variable domain (rest looked up from reference TRBV5-1 and TRBJ2-3): KAGVTQTPRYLIKTRGQQVTLSCSPISGHRSVSWYQQTPGQGLQFLFEYFSETQRNKGNFPGRFSGRQFSNSRSEMNVSTLELGDSALYLCASSLVSSGGKRGDTQYFGPGTRLTVL.

This clonotype has a handful of counts. The chain is built from TRBV12-3 or TRBV12-4 and TRBJ1-4, with D perhaps matching TRBD1 (6 bases). The V and J ends lost 4 bases and 4 bases respectively, with 10 bases between them. CDR3 size: 14 residues. This CDR3 reads CASSSRQDNEKLFF. DNA for the CDR3: TGTGCCAGCAGTTCCAGACAGGATAATGAAAAACTGTTTTTT.

This clonotype was seen more than once but under ten times. V is TRBV20-1 and J is TRBJ2-1; 13 bases agree with TRBD2. The CDR3 loop spans 15 amino acids. V dropped 0 bases and J dropped 8; count of bases not matched to a gene: 4. Germline-derived CDR1 and CDR2 are DFQATT and SNEGSKA (reference sequence). CDR3 protein: CSARDLTSGRYEQFF. CDR3 coding DNA: TGCAGTGCTAGAGATTTGACTAGCGGGAGGTATGAGCAGTTCTTC.

The chain carries TRBV12-3 or TRBV12-4 and TRBJ2-7; D gene unclear. Trimming pared 7 bases from V and 4 bases from J, leaving 14 bases between. The CDR3 is made up of 13 amino acids. Written as DNA, the CDR3 is TGTGCCAGCACCTTATCCCTTGGGTACGAGCAGTACTTC. This translates into CASTLSLGYEQYF.

Notes on this clonotype: Its ends do not fully match the called genes, so a read error is possible. The genes are TRBV20-1 and TRBJ2-3; perhaps TRBD1 as D (6 bases). The germline CDR1 and CDR2 sequences are DFQATT and SNEGSKA (reference sequence). This CDR3 contains 17 residues. The CDR3 DNA follows: TGCTGTGCTAGAGACGTGGACAGATCACGGGGCACAGATACGCAGTATTTT. This sequence encodes CCARDVDRSRGTDTQYF.

This chain connects TRBV6-1 to TRBJ2-5, with 7 bases fitting TRBD2. The trim removed 6 bases at V and 5 bases at J, leaving 12 bases unmatched. The CDR3 has 15 residues. CDR1 and CDR2 from the germline V gene are MNHNS and SASEGT. CDR3 amino acids: CASRPHGGGMETQYF. DNA for the CDR3: TGTGCCAGCAGACCTCATGGCGGGGGAATGGAGACCCAGTACTTC.

This clonotype has more than one count but fewer than ten. The rearrangement links TRBV5-1 to TRBJ1-1; maybe TRBD1 (6 bases). This CDR3 contains 16 residues. CDR1 is SGHRS, CDR2 YFSETQ, per germline. V lost 0 bases and J 3 bases, leaving 15 bases between the germline ends. The CDR3 region is CASSLAGVVGDTEAFF. CDR3 in DNA: TGCGCCAGCAGCTTGGCAGGGGTTGTCGGGGACACTGAAGCTTTCTTT. Full variable domain (remainder filled in from reference TRBV5-1 and TRBJ1-1): KAGVTQTPRYLIKTRGQQVTLSCSPISGHRSVSWYQQTPGQGLQFLFEYFSETQRNKGNFPGRFSGRQFSNSRSEMNVSTLELGDSALYLCASSLAGVVGDTEAFFGQGTRLTVV.

The chain carries TRBV5-1 and TRBJ1-2; 9 positions match TRBD1. Trimming removed 4 bases from V and 6 bases from J; junction bases left unmatched: 10. There are 15 residues in the CDR3. The V gene's germline CDR1 is SGHRS and CDR2 YFSETQ. CDR3 in amino acids: CASSTGAGDRDGYTF. The CDR3 DNA is TGCGCCAGCAGCACAGGCGCGGGGGACAGGGATGGCTACACCTTC.

The table lists this clonotype with many counts. The V gene is TRBV9, the J gene TRBJ2-1; TRBD1 aligns across 8 bases. Germline V gene sequence: CDR1 SGDLS, CDR2 YYNGEE. V lost 0 bases and J lost 4; bases outside the gene matches: 3. This CDR3 is built from 15 residues. The CDR3 spells CASSVVGTGYNEQFF. CDR3 nucleotides: TGTGCCAGCAGCGTAGTAGGGACAGGATACAATGAGCAGTTCTTC.

The genes are TRBV5-1 and TRBJ2-1, with TRBD2 matching 10 bases. Looked up from germline, CDR1 is SGHRS and CDR2 is YFSETQ. The ends lost 5 bases at V and 9 bases at J; junction bases unmatched: 8. This CDR3 is 14 amino acids long. The CDR3 DNA reads as TGCGCCAGCAGACTAGCGGGGAATATTGTTGAGCAGTTCTTC. Amino acids: CASRLAGNIVEQFF.

The V gene is TRBV10-2, the J gene TRBJ2-7, with 8 bases aligning to TRBD1. There are 13 residues in the CDR3. CDR1 and CDR2 (germline): WSHSY, SAAADI. J gave up 6 bases and V 5 bases, and 6 bases lay outside the gene matches. The CDR3 loop is CASSKGQGGEQYF. CDR3 DNA: TGCGCCAGCAGTAAAGGACAGGGAGGCGAGCAGTACTTC.